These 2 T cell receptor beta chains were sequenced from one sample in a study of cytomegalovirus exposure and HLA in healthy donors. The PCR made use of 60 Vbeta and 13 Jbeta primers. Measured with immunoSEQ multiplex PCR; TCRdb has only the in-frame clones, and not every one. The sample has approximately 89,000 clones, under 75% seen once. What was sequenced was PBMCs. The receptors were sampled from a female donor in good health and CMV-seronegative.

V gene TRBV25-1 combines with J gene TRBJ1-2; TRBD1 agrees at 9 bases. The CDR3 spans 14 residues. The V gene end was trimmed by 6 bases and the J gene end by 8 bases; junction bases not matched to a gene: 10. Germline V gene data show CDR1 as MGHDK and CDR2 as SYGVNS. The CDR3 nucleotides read TGTGCCAGCAGCCCTCCGGGACAGGGAGGAGGCTACACCTTC. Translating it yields CASSPPGQGGGYTF.

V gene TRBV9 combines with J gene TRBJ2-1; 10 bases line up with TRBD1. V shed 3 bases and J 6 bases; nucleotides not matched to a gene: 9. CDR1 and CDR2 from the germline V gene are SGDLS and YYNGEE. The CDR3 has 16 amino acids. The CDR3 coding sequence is TGTGCCAGCAGCGGCGCTCCGGGACAGGGGCTCAATGAGCAGTTCTTC. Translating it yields CASSGAPGQGLNEQFF.